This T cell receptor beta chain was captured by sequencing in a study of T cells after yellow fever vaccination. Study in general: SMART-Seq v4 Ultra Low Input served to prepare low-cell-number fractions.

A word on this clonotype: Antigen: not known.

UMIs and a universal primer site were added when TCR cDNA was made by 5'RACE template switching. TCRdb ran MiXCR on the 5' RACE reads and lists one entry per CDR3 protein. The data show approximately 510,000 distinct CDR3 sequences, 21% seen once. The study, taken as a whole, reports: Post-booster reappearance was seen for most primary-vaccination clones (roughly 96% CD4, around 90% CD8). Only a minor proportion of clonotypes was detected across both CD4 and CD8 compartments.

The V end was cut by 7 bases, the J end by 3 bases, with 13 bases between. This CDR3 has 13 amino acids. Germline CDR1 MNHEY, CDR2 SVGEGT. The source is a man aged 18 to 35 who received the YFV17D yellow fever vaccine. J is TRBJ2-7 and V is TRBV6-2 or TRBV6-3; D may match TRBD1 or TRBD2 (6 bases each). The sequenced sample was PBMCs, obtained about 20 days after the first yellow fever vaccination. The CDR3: CASTRGLYYEQYF. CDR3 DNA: TGTGCCAGCACCAGGGGACTTTACTACGAGCAGTACTTC.